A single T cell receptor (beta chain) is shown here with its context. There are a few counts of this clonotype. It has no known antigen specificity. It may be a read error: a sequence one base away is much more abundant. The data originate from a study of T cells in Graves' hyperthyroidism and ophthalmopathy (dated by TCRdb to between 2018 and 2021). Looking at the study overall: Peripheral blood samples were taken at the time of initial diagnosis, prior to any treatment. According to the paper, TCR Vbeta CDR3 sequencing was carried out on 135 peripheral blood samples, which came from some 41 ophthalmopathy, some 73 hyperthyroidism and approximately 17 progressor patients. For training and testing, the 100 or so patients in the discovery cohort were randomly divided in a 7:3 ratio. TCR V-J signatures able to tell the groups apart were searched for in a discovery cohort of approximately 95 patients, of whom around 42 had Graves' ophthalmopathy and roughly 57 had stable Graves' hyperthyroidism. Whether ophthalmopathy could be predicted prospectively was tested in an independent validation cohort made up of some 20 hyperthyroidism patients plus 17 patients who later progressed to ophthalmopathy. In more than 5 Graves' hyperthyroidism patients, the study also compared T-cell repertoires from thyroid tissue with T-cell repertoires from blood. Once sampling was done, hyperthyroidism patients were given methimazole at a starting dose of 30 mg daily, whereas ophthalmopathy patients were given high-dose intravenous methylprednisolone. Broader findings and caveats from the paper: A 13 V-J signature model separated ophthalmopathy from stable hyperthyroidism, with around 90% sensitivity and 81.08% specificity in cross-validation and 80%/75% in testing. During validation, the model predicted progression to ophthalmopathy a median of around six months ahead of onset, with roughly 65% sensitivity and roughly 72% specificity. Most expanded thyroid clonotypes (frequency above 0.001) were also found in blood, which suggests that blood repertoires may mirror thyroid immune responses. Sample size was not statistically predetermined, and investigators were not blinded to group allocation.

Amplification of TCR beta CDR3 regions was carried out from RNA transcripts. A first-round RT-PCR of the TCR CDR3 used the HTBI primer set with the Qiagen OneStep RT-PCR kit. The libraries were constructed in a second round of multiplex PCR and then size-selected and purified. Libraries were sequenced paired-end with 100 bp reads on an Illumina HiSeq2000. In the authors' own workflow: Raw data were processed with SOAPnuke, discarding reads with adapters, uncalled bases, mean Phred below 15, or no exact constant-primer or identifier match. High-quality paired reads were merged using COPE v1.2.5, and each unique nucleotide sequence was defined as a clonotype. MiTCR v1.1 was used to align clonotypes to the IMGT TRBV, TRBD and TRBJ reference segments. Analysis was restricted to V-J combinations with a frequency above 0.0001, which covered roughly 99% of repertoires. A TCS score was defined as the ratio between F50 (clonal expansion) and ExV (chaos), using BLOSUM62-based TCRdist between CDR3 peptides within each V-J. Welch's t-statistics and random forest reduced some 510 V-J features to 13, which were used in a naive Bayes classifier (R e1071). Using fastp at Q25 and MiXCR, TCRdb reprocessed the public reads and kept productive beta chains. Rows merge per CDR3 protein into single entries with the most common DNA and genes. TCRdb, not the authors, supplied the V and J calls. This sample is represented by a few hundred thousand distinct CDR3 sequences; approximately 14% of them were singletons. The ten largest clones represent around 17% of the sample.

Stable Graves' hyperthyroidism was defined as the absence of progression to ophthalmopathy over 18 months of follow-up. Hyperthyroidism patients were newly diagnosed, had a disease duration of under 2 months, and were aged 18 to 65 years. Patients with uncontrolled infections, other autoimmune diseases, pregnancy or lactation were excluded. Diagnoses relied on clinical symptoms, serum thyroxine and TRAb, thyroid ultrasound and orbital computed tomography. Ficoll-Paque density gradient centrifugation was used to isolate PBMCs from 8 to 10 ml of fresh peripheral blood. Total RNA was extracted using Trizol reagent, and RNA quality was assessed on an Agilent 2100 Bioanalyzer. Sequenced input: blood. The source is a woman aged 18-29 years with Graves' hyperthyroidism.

The CDR3 reads as follows: CASRVEKQGAPYNEQFF. The DNA sequence follows: TGTGCCAGCAGGGTCGAAAAACAGGGGGCACCTTACAATGAGCAGTTCTTC. The receptor chain draws on TRBV2 and TRBJ2-1; TRBD1 fits 9 bases in the junction. The germline V gene yields SNHLY for CDR1 and FYNNEI for CDR2. The CDR3 contains 17 residues, cysteine and phenylalanine counted. The entry retains the CDR3 DNA only, 51 bases that are in frame from base 1. V ends up 6 bases short and J 4 bases short, with an unmatched junction base count of 13.